This entry concerns a single TCR beta chain. Its antigen is still unknown. CDR1 and CDR2 (germline): SGHAT, FQNNGV. Trimming cost V 5 bases and J 6 bases, with 11 bases left between them. The length of the CDR3 is 12 residues. This record belongs to a study of memory CD4+ T cells and cytomegalovirus serostatus. Study-level results: CMV serostatus prediction reached median AUC roughly 0.95, or 0.91 with US-trained model.

The table came from immunoSEQ multiplex PCR; TCRdb's copy has only in-frame clones and leaves some out. The sample carries some 67,000 clones, approximately 80% recorded once. Single viable CD3+CD4+CD8-CD45RO+ cells were sorted as the memory CD4+ T cells. After thawing, CD4+ T cells were positively selected. The chain links TRBV11-2 to TRBJ2-7; either TRBD1 or TRBD2 may supply D (5 bases each). This TCR came from an adult in good health and CMV-seropositive. Material: memory CD4+ T cells from blood. CDR3 bases: TGTGCCAGCAGCCTCGGGACGAGCGAGCAGTACTTC. This gives the protein CASSLGTSEQYF.